The clone carrying this T cell receptor (beta chain) was detected ten times or more. This record comes from a study of T cell repertoires in cytomegalovirus infection. Looking at the study overall: Matching HLA type, along with CMV infection, was indicated by public TCR beta signatures.

Germline CDR1 is SEHNR and CDR2 is FQNEAQ (reference sequence). Trimming left V 1 base short and J 6 bases short, with 15 bases between. The CDR3 loop spans 15 amino acids. MiXCR, run by TCRdb on the reads, gives a single entry per CDR3 protein. Of approximately 750,000 distinct CDR3 sequences in the sample, less than 40% were seen once. The receptor was derived from a human donor in good health (CMV status not recorded). Some clones in this sample may be carry-over from other donors' samples. The chain links TRBV7-9 to TRBJ1-1; possibly TRBD1 for D (5 bases). Sequencing was performed on PBMCs. CDR3 in amino acids: CASSLGPNTGPEAFF. In nucleotides, the CDR3 is TGTGCCAGCAGCTTAGGTCCTAATACGGGGCCTGAAGCTTTCTTT.